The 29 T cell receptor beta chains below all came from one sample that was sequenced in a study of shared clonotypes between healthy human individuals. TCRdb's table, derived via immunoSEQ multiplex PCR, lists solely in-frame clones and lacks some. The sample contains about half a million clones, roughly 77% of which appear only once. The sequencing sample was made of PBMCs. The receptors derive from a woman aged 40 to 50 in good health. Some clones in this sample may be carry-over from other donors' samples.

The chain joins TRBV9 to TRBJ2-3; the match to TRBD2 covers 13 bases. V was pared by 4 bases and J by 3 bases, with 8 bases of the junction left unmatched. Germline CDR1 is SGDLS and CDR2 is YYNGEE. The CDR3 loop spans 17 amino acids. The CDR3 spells CASSPLAGGPKTDTQYF. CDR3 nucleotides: TGTGCCAGCAGCCCACTAGCGGGAGGGCCAAAAACAGATACGCAGTATTTT.

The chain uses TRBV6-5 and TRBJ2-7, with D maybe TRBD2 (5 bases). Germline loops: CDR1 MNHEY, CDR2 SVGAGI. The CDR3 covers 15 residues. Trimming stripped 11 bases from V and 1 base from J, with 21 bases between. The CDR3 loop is CASSPVPIMSYEQYF. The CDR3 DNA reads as TGTGCCTCTAGCCCCGTTCCGATCATGTCCTACGAGCAGTACTTC.

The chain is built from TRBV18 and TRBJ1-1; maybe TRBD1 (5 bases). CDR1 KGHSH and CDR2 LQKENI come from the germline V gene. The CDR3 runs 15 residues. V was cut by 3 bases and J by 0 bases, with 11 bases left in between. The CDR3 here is CASSPSGAMNTEAFF. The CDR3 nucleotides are TGTGCCAGCTCACCTTCTGGGGCGATGAACACTGAAGCTTTCTTT. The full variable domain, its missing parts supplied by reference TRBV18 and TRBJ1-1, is NAGVMQNPRHLVRRRGQEARLRCSPMKGHSHVYWYRQLPEEGLKFMVYLQKENIIDESGMPKERFSAEFPKEGPSILRIQQVVRGDSAAYFCASSPSGAMNTEAFFGQGTRLTVV.

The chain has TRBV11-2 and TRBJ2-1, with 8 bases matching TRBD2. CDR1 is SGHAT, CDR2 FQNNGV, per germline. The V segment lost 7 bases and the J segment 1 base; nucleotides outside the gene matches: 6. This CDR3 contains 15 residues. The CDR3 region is CASIRASGSYNEQFF. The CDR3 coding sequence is TGTGCCAGCATCCGAGCTAGCGGGTCCTACAATGAGCAGTTCTTC.

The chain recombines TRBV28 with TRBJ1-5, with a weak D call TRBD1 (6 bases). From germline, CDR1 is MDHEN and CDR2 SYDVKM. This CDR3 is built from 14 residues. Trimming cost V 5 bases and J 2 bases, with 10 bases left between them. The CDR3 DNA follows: TGTGCCAGCAGTGCATCAGGGGGCAATCAGCCCCAGCATTTT. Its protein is CASSASGGNQPQHF.

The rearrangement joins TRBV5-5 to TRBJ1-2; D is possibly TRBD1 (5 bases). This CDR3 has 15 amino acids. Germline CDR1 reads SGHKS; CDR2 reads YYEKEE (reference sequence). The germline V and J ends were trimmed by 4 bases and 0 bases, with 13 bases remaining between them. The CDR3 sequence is CASSLSDTTNYGYTF. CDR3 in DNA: TGTGCCAGCAGCCTCTCGGACACCACTAACTATGGCTACACCTTC.

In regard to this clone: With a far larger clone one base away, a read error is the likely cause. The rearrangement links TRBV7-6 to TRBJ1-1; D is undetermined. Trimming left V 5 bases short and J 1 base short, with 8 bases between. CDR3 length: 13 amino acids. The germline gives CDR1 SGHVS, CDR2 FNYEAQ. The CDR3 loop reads CASSPDTNTEAFF. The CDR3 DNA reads TGTGCCAGCAGCCCTGACACGAACACTGAAGCTTTCTTT.

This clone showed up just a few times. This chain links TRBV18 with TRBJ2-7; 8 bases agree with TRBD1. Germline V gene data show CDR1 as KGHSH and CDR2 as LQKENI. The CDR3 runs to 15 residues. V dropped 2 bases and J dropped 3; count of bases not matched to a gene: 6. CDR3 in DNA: TGTGCCAGCTCACCATCCCCAGGGGGCATCTACGAGCAGTACTTC. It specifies CASSPSPGGIYEQYF.

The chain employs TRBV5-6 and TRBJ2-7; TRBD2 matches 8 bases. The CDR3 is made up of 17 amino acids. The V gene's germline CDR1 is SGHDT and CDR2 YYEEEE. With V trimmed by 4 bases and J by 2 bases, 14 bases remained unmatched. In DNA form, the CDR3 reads TGTGCCAGCAGCCCCCTGAGGGCTAGCGGGCCTGCCTACGAGCAGTACTTC. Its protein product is CASSPLRASGPAYEQYF.

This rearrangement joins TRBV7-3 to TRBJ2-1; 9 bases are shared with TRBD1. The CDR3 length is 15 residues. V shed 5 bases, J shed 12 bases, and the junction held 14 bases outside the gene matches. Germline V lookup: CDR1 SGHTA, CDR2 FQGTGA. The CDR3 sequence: CASSLGQGLSIGQFF. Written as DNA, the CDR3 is TGTGCCAGCAGCCTGGGACAGGGCTTAAGCATAGGGCAGTTCTTC.

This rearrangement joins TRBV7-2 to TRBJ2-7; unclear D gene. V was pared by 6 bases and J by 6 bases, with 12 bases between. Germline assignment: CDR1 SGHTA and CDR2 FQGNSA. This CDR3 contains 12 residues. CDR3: CASSSYTVEQYF. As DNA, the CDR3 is TGTGCCAGCAGTTCTTACACTGTCGAGCAGTACTTC.

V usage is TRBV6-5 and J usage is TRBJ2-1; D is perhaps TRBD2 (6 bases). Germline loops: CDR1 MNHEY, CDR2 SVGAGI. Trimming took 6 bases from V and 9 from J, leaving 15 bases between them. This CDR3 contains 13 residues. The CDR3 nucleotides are TGTGCCAGCAGGGAGGGACTCCACGTTGAGCAGTTCTTC. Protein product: CASREGLHVEQFF.

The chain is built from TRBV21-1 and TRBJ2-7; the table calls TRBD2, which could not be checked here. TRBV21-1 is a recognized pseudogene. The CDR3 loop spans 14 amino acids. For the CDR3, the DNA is TGTGCCAGCGCGGGACTAGCGATCTGGTACGAGCAGTACTTC. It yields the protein CASAGLAIWYEQYF.

The CDR3 DNA is TGCGCCAGCAGCTTATCCGGGACCGAAGGTACTGAAGCTTTCTTT. As protein: CASSLSGTEGTEAFF. J is TRBJ1-1 and V is TRBV5-1; TRBD1 might be the D (5 bases). The CDR3 runs to 15 residues. In germline, CDR1 is SGHRS, CDR2 YFSETQ. V was shortened by 2 bases and J by 5 bases, with 16 bases between the two germline ends.

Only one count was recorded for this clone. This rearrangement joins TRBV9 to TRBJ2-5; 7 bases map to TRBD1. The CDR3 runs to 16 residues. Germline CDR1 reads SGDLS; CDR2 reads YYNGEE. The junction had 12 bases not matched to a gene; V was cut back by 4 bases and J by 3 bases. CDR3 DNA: TGTGCCAGCAGCACTCACGTGACAGGGCCGGAAGAGACCCAGTACTTC. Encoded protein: CASSTHVTGPEETQYF.

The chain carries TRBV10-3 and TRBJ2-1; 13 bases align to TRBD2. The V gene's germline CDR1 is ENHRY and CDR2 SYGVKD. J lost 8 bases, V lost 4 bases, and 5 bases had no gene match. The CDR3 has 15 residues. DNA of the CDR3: TGTGCCATCAGTGGTGGACTAGCGGGAGTTGATGAGCAGTTCTTC. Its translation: CAISGGLAGVDEQFF.

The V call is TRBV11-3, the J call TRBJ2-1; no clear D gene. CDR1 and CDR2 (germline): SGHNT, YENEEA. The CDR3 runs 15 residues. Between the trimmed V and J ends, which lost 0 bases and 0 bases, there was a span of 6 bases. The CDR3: CASSLDQNSYNEQFF. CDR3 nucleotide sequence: TGTGCCAGCAGCTTAGACCAAAACTCCTACAATGAGCAGTTCTTC.

The CDR3 DNA follows: TGTGCCAGCAGCTTGAAAGGACTAGCGGTATACGAGCAGTACTTC. Translating gives CASSLKGLAVYEQYF. The rearrangement uses TRBV5-4 and TRBJ2-5; 10 bases align to TRBD2. Gene TRBJ2-7 matches the end of the DNA better, so the J call may be wrong. The CDR3 spans 15 residues. Looked up from germline, CDR1 is SGHNT and CDR2 is YYREEE (reference sequence).

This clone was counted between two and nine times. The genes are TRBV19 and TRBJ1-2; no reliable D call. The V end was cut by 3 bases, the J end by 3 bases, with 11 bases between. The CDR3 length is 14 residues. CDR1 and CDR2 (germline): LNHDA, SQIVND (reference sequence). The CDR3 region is CASSMWADDYGYTF. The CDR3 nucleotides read TGTGCCAGTAGTATGTGGGCAGACGACTATGGCTACACCTTC.

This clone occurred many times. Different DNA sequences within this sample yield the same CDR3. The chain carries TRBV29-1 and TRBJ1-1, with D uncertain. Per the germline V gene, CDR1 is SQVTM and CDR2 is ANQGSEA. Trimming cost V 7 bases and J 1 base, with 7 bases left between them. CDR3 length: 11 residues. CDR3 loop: CSGGRNTEAFF. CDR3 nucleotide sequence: TGCAGCGGTGGGAGGAACACTGAAGCTTTCTTT.

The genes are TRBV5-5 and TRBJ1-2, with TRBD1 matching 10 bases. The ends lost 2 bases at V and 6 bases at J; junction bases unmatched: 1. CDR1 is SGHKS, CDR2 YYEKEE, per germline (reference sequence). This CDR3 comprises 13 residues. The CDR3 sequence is CASSFGTGDGYTF. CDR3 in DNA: TGTGCCAGCAGCTTTGGGACAGGGGATGGCTACACCTTC.

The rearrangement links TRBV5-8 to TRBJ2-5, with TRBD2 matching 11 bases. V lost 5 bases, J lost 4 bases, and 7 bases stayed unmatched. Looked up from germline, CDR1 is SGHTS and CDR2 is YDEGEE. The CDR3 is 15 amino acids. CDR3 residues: CASRFSGRAAETQYF. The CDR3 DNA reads TGTGCCAGCAGGTTTAGCGGGAGGGCCGCAGAGACCCAGTACTTC.

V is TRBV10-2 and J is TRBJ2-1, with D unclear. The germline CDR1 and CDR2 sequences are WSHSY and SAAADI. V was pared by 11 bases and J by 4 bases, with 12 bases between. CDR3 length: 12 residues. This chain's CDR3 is CAVAEKYNEQFF. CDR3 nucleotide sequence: TGCGCCGTGGCGGAAAAATACAATGAGCAGTTCTTC.

The CDR3 spells CASSNGSGTYSNQPQHF. As DNA, the CDR3 is TGTGCCAGCTCAAACGGCTCAGGGACGTATAGCAATCAGCCCCAGCATTTT. The chain uses TRBV18 and TRBJ1-5, with D maybe TRBD1 (5 bases). V shed 5 bases and J shed 0 bases, with 17 bases lying between them. This CDR3 contains 17 residues. Germline V gene sequence: CDR1 KGHSH, CDR2 LQKENI. Together with reference TRBV18 and TRBJ1-5, the CDR3 gives the full variable domain: NAGVMQNPRHLVRRRGQEARLRCSPMKGHSHVYWYRQLPEEGLKFMVYLQKENIIDESGMPKERFSAEFPKEGPSILRIQQVVRGDSAAYFCASSNGSGTYSNQPQHFGDGTRLSIL.

The CDR3 here is CASRSDRGSVQPQHF. The CDR3 DNA sequence: TGTGCCAGCAGGTCGGACAGGGGGTCAGTCCAGCCCCAGCATTTT. V gene TRBV28 combines with J gene TRBJ1-5, with 10 bases identical to TRBD1. The trim removed 6 bases at V and 7 bases at J, leaving 9 bases unmatched. The CDR3 covers 15 residues. In germline, CDR1 is MDHEN, CDR2 SYDVKM.

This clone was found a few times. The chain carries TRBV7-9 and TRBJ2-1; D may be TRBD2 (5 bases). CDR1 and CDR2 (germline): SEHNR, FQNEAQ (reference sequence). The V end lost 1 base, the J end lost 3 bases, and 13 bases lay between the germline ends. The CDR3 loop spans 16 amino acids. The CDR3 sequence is CASSLELGSVYNEQFF. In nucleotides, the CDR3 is TGTGCCAGCAGCTTAGAGCTAGGGAGCGTCTACAATGAGCAGTTCTTC. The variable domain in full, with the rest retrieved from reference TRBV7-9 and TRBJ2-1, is DTGVSQNPRHKITKRGQNVTFRCDPISEHNRLYWYRQTLGQGPEFLTYFQNEAQLEKSRLLSDRFSAERPKGSFSTLEIQRTEQGDSAMYLCASSLELGSVYNEQFFGPGTRLTVL.

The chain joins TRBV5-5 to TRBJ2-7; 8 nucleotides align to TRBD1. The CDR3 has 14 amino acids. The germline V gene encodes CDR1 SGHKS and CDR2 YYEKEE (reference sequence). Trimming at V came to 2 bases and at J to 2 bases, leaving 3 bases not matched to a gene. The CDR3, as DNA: TGTGCCAGCAGCTTTCAGGGGGCTACCTACGAGCAGTACTTC. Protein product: CASSFQGATYEQYF.

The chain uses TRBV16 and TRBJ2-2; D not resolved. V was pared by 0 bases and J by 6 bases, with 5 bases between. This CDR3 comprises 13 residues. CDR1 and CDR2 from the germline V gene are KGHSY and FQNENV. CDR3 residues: CASSQSKAGELFF. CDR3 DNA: TGTGCCAGCAGCCAATCGAAGGCCGGGGAGCTGTTTTTT.

This chain's CDR3 is CASSNDRVEGNIQYF. For the CDR3, the DNA is TGTGCCAGCAGCAACGACAGGGTGGAGGGAAACATTCAGTACTTC. V is TRBV6-6 and J is TRBJ2-4, with a possible D match to TRBD1 (7 bases). The germline V gene encodes CDR1 MNHNY and CDR2 SVGAGI (reference sequence). Trimming cost V 6 bases and J 6 bases, with 18 bases left between them. The CDR3 spans 15 residues.